This T cell receptor beta chain came from a study of Ad26.COV2.S vaccination and SARS-CoV-2 variants. Method: immunoSEQ multiplex PCR; TCRdb's copy keeps in-frame clones and lacks some. There are about 350,000 clones in the sample; about 88% occur only once, and around 3% lies in the top ten. Treatment noted: some 20 received Ad26.COV2.S at low or high dose, single or two shots; about 5 received placebo; per-sample allocation not given. On day 63 after the first injection, vaccine and placebo recipients gave samples. The origin of this receptor is a person aged 18-60 years who received the Ad26.COV2.S COVID-19 vaccine or a placebo. Here the sequenced sample was peripheral blood, taken in a trial of Ad26.COV2.S vaccine versus placebo.

This CDR3 reads CASSSGQGNYGYTF. The CDR3, as DNA: TGTGCCAGCAGCTCAGGACAGGGTAACTATGGCTACACCTTC. V is TRBV7-9 and J is TRBJ1-2; 8 nucleotides agree with TRBD1. Germline lookup yields CDR1 SEHNR and CDR2 FQNEAQ (reference sequence). The CDR3 loop spans 14 amino acids. Germline trimming cut 4 bases from V and 1 base from J; bases unmatched to any gene: 2.